This passage covers 22 T cell receptor beta chains from one sample sequenced in a study of blood T cells in healthy people across ages. Primed by a sample-barcoded 5' primer and a J-beta primer mix, a second PCR proceeded for about 7 to 12 cycles. TCRdb redid the calling of the 5' RACE reads with MiXCR, one entry per CDR3 protein. This sample has over a million distinct CDR3 sequences, with around two fifths found just once. The sequencing sample was made of blood. These receptors all come from a woman aged 18-29 years in good health.

This clonotype has just a few counts. Germline and junction disagree at one end, which may indicate a read error. The chain joins TRBV20-1 to TRBJ2-5, with D uncertain. The CDR3 runs to 14 residues. Germline lookup yields CDR1 DFQATT and CDR2 SNEGSKA (reference sequence). In DNA form, the CDR3 reads TGCAGTGCTGGAGATACCTGGGTCAAGGAGACCCAGTACTTC. Protein: CSAGDTWVKETQYF.

The CDR3 nucleotides read TGTGCCAGTAGACAGGGGGCCCGGACTGAAGCTTTCTTT. Translated, it gives CASRQGARTEAFF. The rearrangement joins TRBV2 to TRBJ1-1, with 10 nucleotides matching TRBD1. The V gene's germline CDR1 is SNHLY and CDR2 FYNNEI. The CDR3 totals 13 residues. The V segment lost 9 bases and the J segment 5 bases; nucleotides outside the gene matches: 6. Using reference TRBV2 and TRBJ1-1 for the parts outside the CDR3, the full variable domain is EPEVTQTPSHQVTQMGQEVILRCVPISNHLYFYWYRQILGQKVEFLVSFYNNEISEKSEIFDDQFSVERPDGSNFTLKIRSTKLEDSAMYFCASRQGARTEAFFGQGTRLTVV.

This chain links TRBV7-9 with TRBJ2-3; 8 bases are shared with TRBD2. The germline gives CDR1 SEHNR, CDR2 FQNEAQ (reference sequence). The CDR3 is 15 residues long. V shed 1 base and J 4 bases; nucleotides not matched to a gene: 4. CDR3 protein: CASSLVGLAPDTQYF. Written as DNA, the CDR3 is TGTGCCAGCAGCTTAGTTGGACTAGCCCCAGATACGCAGTATTTT.

The chain is built from TRBV6-5 and TRBJ1-2; unclear D gene. There are 15 residues in the CDR3. Looked up from germline, CDR1 is MNHEY and CDR2 is SVGAGI. The V gene lost 2 bases and the J gene lost 5 bases, with 15 bases spanning the gap. The CDR3 region is CASSYAPNPPYGYTF. The CDR3 bases are TGTGCCAGCAGTTACGCCCCGAATCCTCCATATGGCTACACCTTC.

The DNA for the CDR3 is TGTGCCAGCAGTTCCGGCCGGCTCAGGGGGCAAAATTCACCCCTCCACTTT. It translates to CASSSGRLRGQNSPLHF. The rearrangement joins TRBV28 to TRBJ1-6; 8 bases match TRBD1. In germline, CDR1 is MDHEN, CDR2 SYDVKM. This CDR3 spans 17 amino acids. Trimming cost V 4 bases and J 7 bases; bases outside gene matches: 12. Filled out from reference TRBV28 and TRBJ1-6, the complete variable domain reads DVKVTQSSRYLVKRTGEKVFLECVQDMDHENMFWYRQDPGLGLRLIYFSYDVKMKEKGDIPEGYSVSREKKERFSLILESASTNQTSMYLCASSSGRLRGQNSPLHFGNGTRLTVT.

The CDR3: CASSLELGGGRAIYNEQFF. In DNA form, the CDR3 reads TGTGCCAGCAGCTTAGAGCTGGGGGGAGGGAGGGCCATCTACAATGAGCAGTTCTTC. The chain combines TRBV7-6 with TRBJ2-1; 7 positions match TRBD2. The CDR3 has 19 amino acids. Germline CDR1 reads SGHVS; CDR2 reads FNYEAQ. Trimming took 1 base from V and 3 from J; bases not matched to a gene: 15. Full variable domain (rest looked up from reference TRBV7-6 and TRBJ2-1): GAGVSQSPRYKVTKRGQDVALRCDPISGHVSLYWYRQALGQGPEFLTYFNYEAQQDKSGLPNDRFSAERPEGSISTLTIQRTEQRDSAMYRCASSLELGGGRAIYNEQFFGPGTRLTVL.

Remarks on this clonotype: At one end the junction does not follow the germline gene, possibly because of a read error. The chain uses TRBV20-1 and TRBJ2-4, with D perhaps TRBD1 or TRBD2 (5 bases each). Judging by the DNA end, TRBJ2-7 fits better; the J call may be wrong. Per germline, CDR1 DFQATT and CDR2 SNEGSKA (reference sequence). There are 16 residues in the CDR3. The CDR3 DNA reads as TGCAGTACTAGGGGAATCGATTGGGGTAGCTCCTACGAGCAGTACTTC. It translates to CSTRGIDWGSSYEQYF.

The gene calls are TRBV29-1 and TRBJ1-2; TRBD1 matches at 8 bases. The germline CDR1 and CDR2 sequences are SQVTM and ANQGSEA. The CDR3 runs to 11 residues. V shed 6 bases, J shed 8 bases, and the junction held 5 bases outside the gene matches. CDR3 residues: CSVRTGLGYTF. Here the CDR3 DNA reads TGCAGCGTCCGGACAGGGTTAGGCTACACCTTC.

This clonotype was seen a few times. This chain uses TRBV4-1 with TRBJ2-4, with D perhaps TRBD1 or TRBD2 (7 bases each). The DNA end lines up better with TRBJ2-7; the J call may be wrong. Germline loops: CDR1 MGHRA, CDR2 YSYEKL. This CDR3 comprises 17 residues. The DNA for the CDR3 is TGCGCCAGCAGCCAAGATCAAGGGGGCGCGGGAGTCTACGAGCAGTACTTC. As protein: CASSQDQGGAGVYEQYF.

The gene calls are TRBV28 and TRBJ2-1; 10 nucleotides align to TRBD1. There are 15 residues in the CDR3. Germline trimming cut 5 bases from V and 9 bases from J; bases unmatched to any gene: 10. The germline CDR1 and CDR2 sequences are MDHEN and SYDVKM. In nucleotides, the CDR3 is TGTGCCAGCAGTCAAGTGGGACAGGGGTTCGGTGAGCAGTTCTTC. It yields the protein CASSQVGQGFGEQFF.

A few counts support this clonotype. This sequence joins TRBV9 and TRBJ2-3, with TRBD2 identical over 11 bases. CDR1 and CDR2 (germline): SGDLS, YYNGEE. The CDR3 has 16 residues. J lost 4 bases, V lost 3 bases, and 7 bases had no gene match. CDR3 region: CASSGVAGGDADTQYF. The DNA of the CDR3 is TGTGCCAGCAGCGGTGTAGCGGGAGGGGATGCAGATACGCAGTATTTT.

In this sample, this clonotype turned up a few times. The V gene is TRBV28, the J gene TRBJ1-6; D not resolved. Germline V lookup: CDR1 MDHEN, CDR2 SYDVKM. V was trimmed by 6 bases and J by 8 bases, leaving 11 bases between them. CDR3 length: 13 amino acids. This chain's CDR3 is CASSRGADSPLHF. CDR3 bases: TGTGCCAGCAGCCGCGGAGCGGATTCACCCCTCCACTTT.

This clonotype was seen once. The chain couples TRBV19 to TRBJ1-1, with D maybe TRBD1 (6 bases). CDR3 length: 15 amino acids. With 7 bases removed from V and 6 bases from J, the gap between germline ends came to 21 bases. Germline V gene sequence: CDR1 LNHDA, CDR2 SQIVND (reference sequence). The CDR3 region is CASMPSLGGASEAFF. The CDR3 DNA sequence: TGTGCCAGTATGCCCTCTCTGGGGGGCGCGTCTGAAGCTTTCTTT.

V usage is TRBV6-1 and J usage is TRBJ2-7, with D possibly matching TRBD2 (6 bases). CDR1 and CDR2 from the germline V gene are MNHNS and SASEGT. V gave up 8 bases and J gave up 1 base, with 15 bases separating them. The CDR3 is 14 amino acids. This CDR3 reads CASVSGRLSYEQYF. In nucleotides, the CDR3 is TGTGCCAGCGTCAGCGGGCGACTTTCCTACGAGCAGTACTTC.

V gene TRBV20-1 combines with J gene TRBJ2-4; D is possibly TRBD1 (6 bases). The CDR3 has 13 residues. The germline V gene has CDR1 DFQATT and CDR2 SNEGSKA (reference sequence). The V and J ends lost 1 base and 8 bases respectively, with 12 bases between them. The CDR3 DNA follows: TGCAGTGCTAGAGTAGAGAGGGGGTACATTCAGTACTTC. This sequence encodes CSARVERGYIQYF.

The V gene is TRBV18, the J gene TRBJ2-7, with TRBD1 as a possible D gene (6 bases). There are 17 residues in the CDR3. Germline assignment: CDR1 KGHSH and CDR2 LQKENI. The V gene lost 0 bases and the J gene lost 0 bases, with 15 bases spanning the gap. The CDR3 protein is CASSPPLGHNFSYEQYF. CDR3 DNA: TGTGCCAGCTCACCACCGTTGGGACACAACTTCTCCTACGAGCAGTACTTC.

This clonotype was picked up a small number of times. The V gene is TRBV12-3 or TRBV12-4, the J gene TRBJ1-4; TRBD1 might be the D (6 bases). The ends were cut back, 10 bases at V and 7 bases at J, with 16 bases in the middle. The CDR3 has 13 residues. The CDR3 spells CATGGRNGEKLFF. The CDR3 DNA is TGTGCCACGGGGGGCAGGAACGGTGAAAAACTGTTTTTT.

Points on this clonotype: A read error may produce the germline difference seen at one junction end. The chain is built from TRBV15 and TRBJ1-2, with D unclear. The V gene's germline CDR1 is LNHNV and CDR2 YYDKDF (reference sequence). The CDR3 loop spans 16 amino acids. CDR3 sequence (DNA): TGTGCCACCGGCAGATCGCCGACGGAGCCCAACTATGGCTACACCTTC. Protein: CATGRSPTEPNYGYTF.

The rearrangement links TRBV5-1 to TRBJ1-1; 7 bases fit TRBD1. CDR1 is SGHRS, CDR2 YFSETQ, per germline. Trimming cost V 4 bases and J 2 bases; bases outside gene matches: 11. This CDR3 has 16 residues. CDR3 loop: CASSTGDSLYNTEAFF. CDR3 sequence (DNA): TGCGCCAGCAGCACGGGGGACAGCCTCTACAACACTGAAGCTTTCTTT.

This chain joins TRBV11-2 and TRBJ2-7, with D tentatively TRBD1 or TRBD2 (5 bases each). The V gene lost 0 bases and the J gene lost 3 bases, with 12 bases spanning the gap. The CDR3 runs 15 residues. Germline values: CDR1 SGHAT, CDR2 FQNNGV. The CDR3 DNA is TGTGCCAGCAGCTTAGAGTGGGACGCTTTCTACGAGCAGTACTTC. It encodes CASSLEWDAFYEQYF.

J is TRBJ2-3 and V is TRBV7-2, with D perhaps given as TRBD1 or TRBD2 (5 bases each). The CDR3 sequence is 11 residues long. V lost 8 bases to trimming and J lost 9 bases, with 12 bases between them. Per germline, CDR1 SGHTA and CDR2 FQGNSA. The CDR3 DNA sequence: TGTGCCAGCCATGCCCGGGGCACGCAGTATTTT. Protein product: CASHARGTQYF.

This clonotype was picked up a small number of times. The V and J genes are TRBV20-1 and TRBJ1-6; D is unresolved. CDR3 size: 15 residues. Germline V gene sequence: CDR1 DFQATT, CDR2 SNEGSKA (reference sequence). Between the trimmed V and J ends, which lost 3 bases and 5 bases, there was a span of 14 bases. The CDR3 DNA reads as TGCAGTGCTAGGATCGGGAGGATTGATAATTCACCCCTCCACTTT. It translates to CSARIGRIDNSPLHF.